This T cell receptor beta chain came from a study of PD-1 blockade in classical Hodgkin lymphoma. Study-wide background: Patients were treated with nivolumab at 3 mg/kg, and this was given intravenously every 2 weeks.

Brentuximab vedotin exposure varied among the patients, all of whom had relapsed after autologous stem cell transplantation. Overall study results and limits: Exclusion covered patients beginning nivolumab under 1 year post-ASCT.

The table came from immunoSEQ multiplex PCR; TCRdb's copy has only in-frame clones and leaves some out. The sample lists under 60,000 clones; 65% to 85% were seen once. Comments on this clone: Its antigen is currently unknown.

This clonotype was obtained from a human donor with classical Hodgkin lymphoma. The specimen comprised peripheral blood mononuclear cells (PBMCs), sampled at baseline.

CDR3 in DNA: TGTGCCAGCAGCGTACGGACAGGGGTCGGCACAGATACGCAGTATTTT. This codes for CASSVRTGVGTDTQYF. The genes are TRBV9 and TRBJ2-3; 9 bases match TRBD1. CDR1 and CDR2 (germline): SGDLS, YYNGEE. V lost 1 base to trimming and J lost 1 base; unmatched junction nucleotides: 4. This CDR3 region has 16 residues.